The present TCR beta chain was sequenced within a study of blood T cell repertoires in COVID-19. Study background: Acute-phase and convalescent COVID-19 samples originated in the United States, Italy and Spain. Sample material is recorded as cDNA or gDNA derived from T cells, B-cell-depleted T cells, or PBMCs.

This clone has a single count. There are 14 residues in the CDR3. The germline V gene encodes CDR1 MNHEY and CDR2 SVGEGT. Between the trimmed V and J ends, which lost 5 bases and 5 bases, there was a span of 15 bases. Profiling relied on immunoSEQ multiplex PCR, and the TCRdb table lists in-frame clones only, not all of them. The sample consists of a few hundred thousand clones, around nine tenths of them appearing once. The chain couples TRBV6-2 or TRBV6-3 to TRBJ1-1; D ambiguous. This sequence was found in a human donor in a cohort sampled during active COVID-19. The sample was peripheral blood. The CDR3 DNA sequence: TGTGCCAGCAGTCACGGAGGGTCGGGGACTGAAGCTTTCTTT. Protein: CASSHGGSGTEAFF.